The source of this T cell receptor beta chain is a study of T cell repertoires in cytomegalovirus infection. Study-wide background: The public TCR beta signatures pointed to both CMV infection and matching HLA type. Study-level findings and limits: Carriers of CMV and the relevant HLA type were discriminated by public TCR beta frequency.

With 4 bases removed from V and 7 bases from J, the gap between germline ends came to 24 bases. This CDR3 is built from 17 residues. Per the germline V gene, CDR1 is SGHRS and CDR2 is YFSETQ. Each CDR3 protein gets one entry after TCRdb re-called the reads with MiXCR. Of approximately 120,000 distinct CDR3 sequences detected, more than 25% appear once; the ten largest clones hold roughly three fifths. This clonotype appeared many times. The antigen is not known. The sample was CD8+ T cells from cultured PBMCs, taken from culture after CMV antigen stimulation. This TCR came from a human donor in good health (CMV status not recorded). Some clones in this sample may be carry-over from other donors' samples. The gene calls are TRBV5-1 and TRBJ2-1, with D perhaps assigned TRBD1 or TRBD2 (5 bases each). Here the CDR3 reads CASSRLPGTGPGNEQFF. The CDR3 nucleotides are TGCGCCAGCAGCCGGTTACCGGGAACAGGTCCAGGTAATGAGCAGTTCTTC.